These T cell receptor beta chains were read from a single sample in a study of neoadjuvant nivolumab and ipilimumab in lung cancer. Sequenced by immunoSEQ multiplex PCR; TCRdb stores in-frame clones only, minus some. This sample carries 40,000 or so clones, roughly 89% of them seen once, and the ten largest clones take approximately 3.3%. This material consisted of peripheral blood, taken before neoadjuvant nivolumab, alone or with ipilimumab. The receptors derive from an adult with non-small cell lung cancer. Each CDR3 is given with its conserved first and last residue. The D gene is left open where the match is weak. Size values are once, few and many counts, or a class for expanded clones, and some rows have none.

CDR3	DNA	V	J	length	size	D
CAWSVELGSYEQYF	TGTGCCTGGAGTGTTGAACTTGGCTCCTACGAGCAGTACTTC	TRBV30	TRBJ2-7	14	NA	NA
CASSLEGNSGNTIYF	TGTGCCAGCAGCTTAGAGGGCAACTCTGGAAACACCATATATTTT	TRBV7-6	TRBJ1-3	15	NA	NA
CASSTQGRGGSARYNEQFF	TGTGCCAGCAGCACCCAGGGGAGGGGGGGCTCCGCCCGTTACAATGAGCAGTTCTTC	TRBV5-4	TRBJ2-1	19	once	NA
CASSEGVGQGAGQPQHF	TGTGCCAGCAGTGAAGGAGTCGGACAGGGGGCCGGACAGCCCCAGCATTTT	TRBV25-1	TRBJ1-5	17	NA	TRBD1
CASSEGRDSNEQYF	TGTGCCAGCAGTGAAGGCCGGGACTCCAACGAGCAGTACTTC	TRBV6-1	TRBJ2-7	14	NA	NA
CASSEGTGGEQYF	TGTGCCAGCAGTGAAGGGACAGGGGGCGAGCAGTACTTC	TRBV6-1	TRBJ2-7	13	once	TRBD1
CASSLTGEDWRGKYGYTF	TGTGCCAGCAGCTTAACGGGGGAGGATTGGCGGGGAAAATATGGCTACACCTTC	TRBV5-4	TRBJ1-2	18	NA	NA
CASSLEVLGRGGEQYF	TGTGCCAGCAGCTTAGAGGTGTTGGGACGGGGGGGCGAGCAGTACTTC	TRBV11-1	TRBJ2-7	16	NA	TRBD2
CAWSLSTDTQYF	TGTGCCTGGAGCCTTAGCACAGATACGCAGTATTTT	TRBV30	TRBJ2-3	12	NA	NA
CASSVGEGQPQHF	TGTGCCAGCAGCGTAGGGGAAGGTCAGCCCCAGCATTTT	TRBV9	TRBJ1-5	13	NA	NA
CASSTGTGVSGRAHEQYF	TGCGCCAGCAGCACAGGGACAGGGGTTAGCGGGAGGGCCCATGAGCAGTACTTC	TRBV4-1	TRBJ2-7	18	NA	NA
CASSLNSGRNTGELFF	TGTGCCAGCAGCTTGAATAGCGGGAGAAACACCGGGGAGCTGTTTTTT	TRBV5-4	TRBJ2-2	16	NA	TRBD2
CASSWSSRDTQYF	TGTGCCAGCAGTTGGTCGTCCCGGGATACGCAGTATTTT	TRBV6-5	TRBJ2-3	13	NA	NA
CASRGGTSGSEQYF	TGTGCCAGCAGAGGCGGGACTAGCGGGAGCGAGCAGTACTTC	TRBV6-6	TRBJ2-7	14	NA	TRBD2
CASSPGTARDEQFF	TGCGCCAGCAGCCCCGGGACGGCCAGGGATGAGCAGTTCTTC	TRBV4-1	TRBJ2-1	14	once	NA
CASSYSQATNEKLFF	TGTGCCAGCAGTTACTCGCAGGCAACTAATGAAAAACTGTTTTTT	TRBV6-5	TRBJ1-4	15	few	NA
CTSSQDLGGRYEQYF	TGCACCAGCAGCCAAGATCTTGGGGGTCGCTACGAGCAGTACTTC	TRBV1	TRBJ2-7	15	NA	NA
CASSLEVPPGYEQYF	TGCGCCAGCAGCTTGGAGGTACCCCCTGGGTACGAGCAGTACTTC	TRBV5-1	TRBJ2-7	15	NA	NA